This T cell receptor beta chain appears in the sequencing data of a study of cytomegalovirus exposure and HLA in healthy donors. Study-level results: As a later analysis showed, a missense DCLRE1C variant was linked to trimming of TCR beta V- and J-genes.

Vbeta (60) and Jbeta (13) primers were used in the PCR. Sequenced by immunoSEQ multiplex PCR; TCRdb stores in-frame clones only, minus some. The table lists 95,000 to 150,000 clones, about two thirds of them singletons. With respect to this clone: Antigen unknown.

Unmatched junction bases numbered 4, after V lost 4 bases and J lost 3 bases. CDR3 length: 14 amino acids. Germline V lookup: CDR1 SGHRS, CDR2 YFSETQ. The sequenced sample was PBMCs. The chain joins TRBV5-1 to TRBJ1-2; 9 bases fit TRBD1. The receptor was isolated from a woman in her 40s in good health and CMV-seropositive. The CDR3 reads CASSRTGEYYGYTF. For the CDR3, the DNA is TGCGCCAGCAGCCGGACAGGGGAATACTATGGCTACACCTTC. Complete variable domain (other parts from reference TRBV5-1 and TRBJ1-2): KAGVTQTPRYLIKTRGQQVTLSCSPISGHRSVSWYQQTPGQGLQFLFEYFSETQRNKGNFPGRFSGRQFSNSRSEMNVSTLELGDSALYLCASSRTGEYYGYTFGSGTRLTVV.